This TCR beta chain was identified in a study of T cells in localized non-small cell lung cancer (dated by TCRdb to 2018 to 2021). The study in broad terms: The study analyzed T cell repertoires of about 230 early-stage NSCLC patients, comparing tumors and uninvolved tumor-adjacent lungs. All 236 NSCLC patients in the cohort were treatment-naive and had localized lung tumors that were resected. NSCLC patients had a mean age of around 66 years, and 129 were male and over 85 female. The research as a whole found: Because multi-region tumor sequencing was not done, intratumor heterogeneity could not be ruled out. Uninvolved tumor-adjacent lung showed the highest T cell clonality, higher than tumor, which suggests more focused antigenic responses in the uninvolved tumor-adjacent lung. Longer overall survival was associated with higher T cell density in blood, whereas shorter survival was associated with higher clonality in adjacent lung. A median of roughly 60 of the top 100 tumor clones were detected in paired uninvolved adjacent lung, and about 29 of these tumor clones were also found among the top 100 clones of the paired uninvolved adjacent lung. Because the study design was exploratory, TCR variables were selected using unadjusted p-values without false-discovery rate correction.

At diagnosis, tumor, uninvolved tumor-adjacent lung and peripheral blood were collected and then preserved as a mix of FFPE and fresh-frozen material. Blood samples were analyzed as peripheral blood mononuclear cells for TCR repertoire profiling. TCR beta CDR3 regions were sequenced from DNA using the immunoSEQ Assay. For the original study's pipeline: To compute T cell density, TCR beta template counts were normalized to usable DNA, which was estimated by amplifying housekeeping genes. Richness was estimated using the preseqR package, with extrapolation to 400,000 templates for PBMC samples and to 120,000 templates for tissue samples. Clonality was defined as one minus Pielou's evenness. Differential abundance testing on productive amino-acid clonotypes, with a minimum total count of 5 and an alpha of 0.1, was used to identify tissue-enriched TCRs. Repertoire overlap between compartments was quantified with the Jaccard Index and Morisita Overlap Index. GLIPH grouped TCR beta CDR3s together with public tetramer-defined viral CDR3s, and a viral motif had to include at least three viral sequences and show V-gene enrichment. TCRdb re-hosts the immuneACCESS table, in-frame sequences only. Its copies lack some clones; in the studies checked, an unresolved V gene accounts for under half of them, and the cause for the rest is not known. V and J calls and clone size follow that table, whereas D and trimming were derived from the DNA. The sample contains some 29,000 clones, around nine tenths of them found a single time. The ten largest clones represent about 3% of the sample.

Cut back by 4 bases and 2 bases, the V and J ends lie 14 bases apart. The CDR3 measures 16 amino acids from cysteine to phenylalanine. Of the read, only the CDR3 DNA is kept; its 48 bases are in frame from base 1. Sequences MGHRA (CDR1) and YSYEKL (CDR2) are obtained from the germline V gene. As for this clone: Its target antigen remains unknown. No clone much larger than this one lies a single base away; base qualities are absent.

The rearranged chain carries TRBV4-1 and TRBJ2-2; a confident D gene designation cannot be given. The sample was peripheral blood, taken before any cancer treatment. The clonotype was recovered from a woman aged 18 to 50 with stage I lung adenocarcinoma. This receptor has the CDR3 CASSRFGGRNTGELFF. The nucleotide sequence reads as follows: TGCGCCAGCAGCCGTTTTGGTGGAAGAAACACCGGGGAGCTGTTTTTT.